A single sample gave rise to the 11 T cell receptor beta chains below, sequenced in a study of shared clonotypes between healthy human individuals. Sequencing was performed with immunoSEQ multiplex PCR; in TCRdb, only in-frame clones are kept and a portion is missing. The sample contains about 1 million clones, approximately 76% of which appear only once. Sequencing input: memory CD4+ T cells sorted from blood. Regarding subset: CD45RA-negative fraction. The receptors derive from a man between 18 and 29 years old in good health.

V and J are TRBV15 and TRBJ2-7; D is unresolved. CDR1 is LNHNV and CDR2 is YYDKDF in the germline V gene (reference sequence). V lost 0 bases and J 3 bases, leaving 6 bases between the germline ends. The CDR3 is made up of 13 amino acids. DNA for the CDR3: TGTGCCACCAGCAGAGATCAGCTCTACGAGCAGTACTTC. Translated, it gives CATSRDQLYEQYF.

V usage is TRBV7-8 and J usage is TRBJ2-5; D remains ambiguous. CDR3 length: 12 amino acids. Germline V gives CDR1 SGHVS, CDR2 FQNEAQ. Trimming cost V 1 base and J 7 bases, with 7 bases left between them. Written as DNA, the CDR3 is TGTGCCAGCAGCTTAGGCCCGGGGACCCAGTACTTC. Encoded protein: CASSLGPGTQYF.

This sequence joins TRBV7-4 and TRBJ1-4; 7 nucleotides agree with TRBD1. Per the germline V gene, CDR1 is SGHVT and CDR2 is SQSDAQ. The CDR3 has 15 residues. V was pared by 6 bases and J by 8 bases, with 12 bases of the junction left unmatched. As DNA, the CDR3 is TGTGCCAGCAGTTCCTATAAGGGGGCGCGGGAAAAACTGTTTTTT. Its translation is CASSSYKGAREKLFF.

The V gene is TRBV28, the J gene TRBJ2-7; D is unclear. This CDR3 is 16 amino acids long. Between the trimmed V and J ends, which lost 7 bases and 3 bases, there was a span of 22 bases. Germline V gives CDR1 MDHEN, CDR2 SYDVKM. CDR3 sequence reads: CASNSGLSNHYYEQYF. CDR3 nucleotide sequence: TGTGCCAGCAACTCCGGGTTATCGAACCACTACTACGAGCAGTACTTC. Looking up the rest from reference TRBV28 and TRBJ2-7 gives the full variable domain: DVKVTQSSRYLVKRTGEKVFLECVQDMDHENMFWYRQDPGLGLRLIYFSYDVKMKEKGDIPEGYSVSREKKERFSLILESASTNQTSMYLCASNSGLSNHYYEQYFGPGTRLTVT.

This clone appeared a few times. The chain couples TRBV5-1 to TRBJ2-3, with 7 positions matching TRBD1. The CDR3 spans 13 residues. The J segment lost 6 bases and the V segment lost 4 bases, leaving 5 bases of the junction unmatched. In germline, CDR1 is SGHRS, CDR2 YFSETQ. The CDR3 DNA is TGCGCCAGCAGCCAACCGGGACAGGATACGCAGTATTTT. Translation gives CASSQPGQDTQYF.

Remarks on this clone: Other DNA sequences in the sample encode the same CDR3. V usage is TRBV2 and J usage is TRBJ1-1; unclear D gene. Trimming removed 4 bases at V and 2 bases at J, with 2 bases between. Germline V lookup: CDR1 SNHLY, CDR2 FYNNEI. CDR3 size: 11 residues. CDR3 protein: CASSVNTEAFF. The CDR3 region has the DNA TGTGCCAGCAGTGTAAACACTGAAGCTTTCTTT.

The chain carries TRBV5-4 and TRBJ1-1, with 8 bases identical to TRBD1. The V gene's germline CDR1 is SGHNT and CDR2 YYREEE (reference sequence). This CDR3 has 14 residues. Trimming removed 9 bases from V and 4 bases from J; junction bases left unmatched: 11. The CDR3 region is CATLTQGARTEAFF. The DNA for the CDR3 is TGTGCCACCTTAACCCAGGGGGCGCGCACTGAAGCTTTCTTT.

The rearrangement uses TRBV6-1 and TRBJ2-1; D is possibly TRBD1 (6 bases). Trimming pared 4 bases from V and 5 bases from J, leaving 9 bases between. Germline V gene sequence: CDR1 MNHNS, CDR2 SASEGT. This CDR3 region has 13 residues. The CDR3 sequence is CASSAWTDNEQFF. CDR3 in DNA: TGTGCCAGCAGTGCGTGGACAGACAATGAGCAGTTCTTC.

This chain uses TRBV6-4 with TRBJ1-1; 7 bases agree with TRBD1. The germline CDR1 and CDR2 sequences are MRHNA and SNTAGT. Losses at the gene ends were 6 bases for V and 0 bases for J; bases not matched to a gene: 10. The CDR3 length is 16 residues. The CDR3 reads CASSGQEREMNTEAFF. CDR3 nucleotides: TGTGCCAGCAGCGGACAGGAAAGAGAAATGAACACTGAAGCTTTCTTT.

The rearrangement uses TRBV6-1 and TRBJ2-7, with D unclear. Germline V gives CDR1 MNHNS, CDR2 SASEGT. This CDR3 contains 11 residues. V was pared by 7 bases and J by 4 bases, with 8 bases between. The CDR3 nucleotides read TGTGCCAGCATTTTATCTTACGAGCAGTACTTC. It specifies CASILSYEQYF.

The rearrangement uses TRBV10-3 and TRBJ1-4; D uncertain. Germline V gene lookup returns CDR1 ENHRY and CDR2 SYGVKD. This CDR3 has 12 amino acids. V lost 10 bases to trimming and J lost 7 bases, with 13 bases between them. The CDR3 DNA reads TGTGCCACCCCGAAGACTCGTGAAAAACTGTTTTTT. Amino acids: CATPKTREKLFF.